Following are 10 T cell receptor beta chains from one sample sequenced in a study of OX40 agonist ivuxolimab in advanced cancers. Clones were sequenced by immunoSEQ multiplex PCR, and TCRdb holds only the in-frame ones, with some missing. The table lists about 21,000 clones, just under 85% of them singletons. This sample comprised CD4+ or CD8+ T cells sorted from blood, obtained in a trial of the OX40 agonist ivuxolimab. All receptors come from an adult with an advanced solid tumor such as melanoma, head and neck, liver or kidney cancer.

This chain connects TRBV7-3 to TRBJ2-1; TRBD1 aligns across 11 bases. The J segment lost 5 bases and the V segment lost 5 bases, leaving 2 bases of the junction unmatched. CDR3 length equals 14 residues. Per germline, CDR1 SGHTA and CDR2 FQGTGA. CDR3 DNA sequence: TGTGCCAGCAGCCGGACAGGGGGCCACAATGAGCAGTTCTTC. Protein: CASSRTGGHNEQFF.

V and J are TRBV4-1 and TRBJ2-3; 7 bases agree with TRBD1. CDR3 length equals 16 residues. V lost 4 bases, J lost 4 bases, and 11 bases stayed unmatched. Germline CDR1 MGHRA, CDR2 YSYEKL. CDR3 bases: TGCGCCAGCAGCCTCCGAGGGGGCGGTAACGCAGATACGCAGTATTTT. Translation gives CASSLRGGGNADTQYF.

This chain links TRBV11-2 with TRBJ2-3, with no clear D. Trimming removed 0 bases at V and 5 bases at J, with 6 bases between. Per the germline V gene, CDR1 is SGHAT and CDR2 is FQNNGV. This CDR3 has 13 residues. The chain's CDR3 is CASSLELVDTQYF. The CDR3 DNA reads as TGTGCCAGCAGCTTAGAATTGGTAGATACGCAGTATTTT.

In its sample, this clone was seen once. The rearrangement uses TRBV27 and TRBJ2-2; D possibly corresponds to TRBD2 (6 bases). The CDR3 loop spans 14 amino acids. V gave up 2 bases and J gave up 6 bases, with 10 bases separating them. CDR1 MNHEY and CDR2 SMNVEV come from the germline V gene (reference sequence). CDR3 sequence reads: CASSLLLAAGELFF. In nucleotides, the CDR3 is TGTGCCAGCAGTTTACTATTAGCGGCCGGGGAGCTGTTTTTT.

The chain couples TRBV7-6 to TRBJ1-2; D unclear. CDR3 size: 13 residues. Trimming pared 4 bases from V and 5 bases from J, leaving 11 bases between. Germline V gene data show CDR1 as SGHVS and CDR2 as FNYEAQ. The CDR3 nucleotides read TGTGCCAGCAGCTGGAAGTATGAATATGGCTACACCTTC. Protein sequence: CASSWKYEYGYTF.

The rearrangement uses TRBV10-3 and TRBJ2-7; 10 bases line up with TRBD2. CDR3 size: 17 residues. Losses at the gene ends were 3 bases for V and 5 bases for J; bases not matched to a gene: 13. Germline assignment: CDR1 ENHRY and CDR2 SYGVKD. CDR3 DNA: TGTGCCATCAGTGAATCTAGCGGGAGAGCATTAGGAAACGAGCAGTACTTC. As protein: CAISESSGRALGNEQYF.

This sequence joins TRBV10-1 and TRBJ2-3; 7 nucleotides match TRBD2. Germline V gene sequence: CDR1 WNHNN, CDR2 SYGVQD (reference sequence). The CDR3 consists of 16 residues. Unmatched junction bases numbered 6, after V lost 2 bases and J lost 1 base. The CDR3 DNA reads TGCGCCAGCAGTGAGGGACTAGTATTTCGCACAGATACGCAGTATTTT. This sequence encodes CASSEGLVFRTDTQYF.

The V and J genes are TRBV7-2 and TRBJ2-7, with D possibly being TRBD2 (6 bases). From germline, CDR1 is SGHTA and CDR2 FQGNSA. CDR3 length equals 15 residues. The ends were cut back, 3 bases at V and 1 base at J, with 13 bases in the middle. The CDR3 nucleotides read TGTGCCAGCAGCTTCAGCGGGTCACCTTCCTACGAGCAGTACTTC. Translated: CASSFSGSPSYEQYF.

This clone was picked up one time. The rearrangement links TRBV30 to TRBJ2-1; 11 bases fit TRBD2. There are 14 residues in the CDR3. From germline, CDR1 is GTSNPN and CDR2 SVGIG (reference sequence). The V segment lost 5 bases and the J segment 6 bases; nucleotides outside the gene matches: 6. Written as DNA, the CDR3 is TGTGCCTGGCGAACCGGGACTAGCGGCAATGAGCAGTTCTTC. Translated: CAWRTGTSGNEQFF.

The sample holds many counts of this clone. The chain links TRBV27 to TRBJ2-6; unclear D gene. Trimming left V 8 bases short and J 0 bases short, with 8 bases between. Germline CDR1 is MNHEY and CDR2 is SMNVEV (reference sequence). CDR3 length: 14 amino acids. The CDR3 protein is CASLGYSGANVLTF. CDR3 nucleotides: TGTGCCAGCCTGGGCTACTCTGGGGCCAACGTCCTGACTTTC.